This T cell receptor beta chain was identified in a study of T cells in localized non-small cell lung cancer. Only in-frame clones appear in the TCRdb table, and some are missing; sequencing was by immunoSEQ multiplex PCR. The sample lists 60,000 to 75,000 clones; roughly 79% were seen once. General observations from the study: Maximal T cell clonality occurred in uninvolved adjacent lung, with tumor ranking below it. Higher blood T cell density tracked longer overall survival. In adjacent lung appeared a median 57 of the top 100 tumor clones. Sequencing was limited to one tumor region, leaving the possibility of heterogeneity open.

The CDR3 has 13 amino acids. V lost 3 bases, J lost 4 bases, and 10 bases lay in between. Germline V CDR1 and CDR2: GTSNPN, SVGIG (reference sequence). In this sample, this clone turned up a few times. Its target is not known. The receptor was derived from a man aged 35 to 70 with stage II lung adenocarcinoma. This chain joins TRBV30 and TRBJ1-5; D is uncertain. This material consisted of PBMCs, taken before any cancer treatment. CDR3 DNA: TGTGCCTGGAGCCCGAGGTGGAATCAGCCCCAGCATTTT. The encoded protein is CAWSPRWNQPQHF. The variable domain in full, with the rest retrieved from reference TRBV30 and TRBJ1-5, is SQTIHQWPATLVQPVGSPLSLECTVEGTSNPNLYWYRQAAGRGLQLLFYSVGIGQISSEVPQNLSASRPQDRQFILSSKKLLLSDSGFYLCAWSPRWNQPQHFGDGTRLSIL.